These 21 T cell receptor beta chains came from one sample sequenced in a study of response to subunit inactivated influenza vaccine. TCRdb re-derived calls from the RT-PCR reads in MiXCR, one entry per CDR3 protein. The sample records 500,000 to 700,000 distinct CDR3 sequences, roughly 25% being singletons. This sample also belongs to another study, concerning T cells expressing NK-cell markers. That paper adds: Production of TCR beta cDNA relied on 5'RACE template switching with UMIs.

The sample consisted of CD4+ T cells sorted from PBMCs, taken approximately 13 days after vaccination. These receptors originate from a man aged 45 to 65 who received an inactivated influenza vaccine.

The genes are TRBV7-9 and TRBJ1-4; D is ambiguous. The CDR3 has 16 residues. In germline, CDR1 is SEHNR, CDR2 FQNEAQ (reference sequence). V was shortened by 2 bases and J by 2 bases, with 12 bases between the two germline ends. CDR3 loop: CASSLISWATNEKLFF. The DNA for the CDR3 is TGTGCCAGCAGCTTAATCTCGTGGGCGACTAATGAAAAACTGTTTTTT.

The V gene is TRBV6-5, the J gene TRBJ1-1; D gene unclear. This CDR3 is built from 13 residues. The germline V gene has CDR1 MNHEY and CDR2 SVGAGI. The ends were cut back, 0 bases at V and 6 bases at J, with 8 bases in the middle. The chain's CDR3 is CASSYSFSAEAFF. For the CDR3, the DNA is TGTGCCAGCAGTTACTCGTTCTCCGCTGAAGCTTTCTTT.

The chain couples TRBV7-9 to TRBJ2-3; D is undetermined. The CDR3 totals 11 residues. Germline CDR1 is SEHNR and CDR2 is FQNEAQ (reference sequence). Trimming shortened V by 5 bases and J by 6 bases, and 6 bases separated the two germline ends. The CDR3 is CASSQSDTQYF. CDR3 nucleotide sequence: TGTGCCAGCAGCCAGTCGGATACGCAGTATTTT.

This clonotype was found a few times. The rearrangement links TRBV12-3 or TRBV12-4 to TRBJ2-3; 9 positions match TRBD2. V trimming: 1 base; J trimming: 4 bases; junction bases outside the gene matches: 3. The length of the CDR3 is 15 residues. CDR3 nucleotides: TGTGCCAGCAGTTTAGTAGCGGGAGTTTCAGATACGCAGTATTTT. The encoded protein is CASSLVAGVSDTQYF.

This clonotype was detected a few times. V gene TRBV15 combines with J gene TRBJ2-1; D is tentatively TRBD1 or TRBD2 (7 bases each). Per germline, CDR1 LNHNV and CDR2 YYDKDF (reference sequence). The CDR3 loop spans 14 amino acids. V shed 2 bases and J shed 7 bases, with 12 bases lying between them. The CDR3 reads CATSRRQGGNEQFF. CDR3 DNA: TGTGCCACCAGCAGAAGGCAGGGGGGGAATGAGCAGTTCTTC.

This chain links TRBV27 with TRBJ2-7, with D perhaps being TRBD1 or TRBD2 (5 bases each). Germline CDR1 and CDR2: MNHEY and SMNVEV (reference sequence). Trimming removed 6 bases from V and 0 bases from J, with 18 bases in between. The length of the CDR3 is 16 residues. The CDR3 DNA sequence: TGTGCCAGCAGAACTTTCCGGGACGGACTCTCCTACGAGCAGTACTTC. The encoded protein is CASRTFRDGLSYEQYF.

The chain recombines TRBV20-1 with TRBJ1-1; the match to TRBD1 covers 9 bases. CDR3 length equals 15 residues. J gave up 5 bases and V 3 bases, and 10 bases lay outside the gene matches. Germline V gives CDR1 DFQATT, CDR2 SNEGSKA (reference sequence). The CDR3 region is CSASWDRARRTEAFF. DNA for the CDR3: TGCAGTGCTAGTTGGGACAGGGCCCGTAGGACTGAAGCTTTCTTT.

In its sample, this clonotype was seen a few times. The J gene is TRBJ2-7, the V gene TRBV2, with TRBD1 identical over 9 bases. With 7 bases clipped from V and 1 base from J, the junction kept 5 bases outside the gene matches. The CDR3 contains 14 residues. CDR1 and CDR2 from the germline V gene are SNHLY and FYNNEI. The CDR3 coding sequence is TGTGCCAGCACCACGGGACAGGGATCCTACGAGCAGTACTTC. Its translation is CASTTGQGSYEQYF.

V and J are TRBV28 and TRBJ2-5; 7 nucleotides line up with TRBD1. CDR1 MDHEN and CDR2 SYDVKM come from the germline V gene. V dropped 7 bases and J dropped 4; count of bases not matched to a gene: 9. The CDR3 has 14 residues. The CDR3 DNA reads TGTGCCAGCATTTCCGTGACAGGGACAGAGACCCAGTACTTC. This encodes CASISVTGTETQYF.

This clonotype was detected only a few times. The rearrangement uses TRBV7-9 and TRBJ2-7; D unclear. V dropped 6 bases and J dropped 2 bases, with 11 bases sitting between them. Germline assignment: CDR1 SEHNR and CDR2 FQNEAQ (reference sequence). The CDR3 has 13 residues. The CDR3 nucleotides read TGTGCCAGCAGTTCGGCCTGGCCCTACGAGCAGTACTTC. Translation gives CASSSAWPYEQYF.

The V and J genes are TRBV7-9 and TRBJ1-1; a weak D match, TRBD1 (5 bases). Deletions cut 8 bases from V and 1 base from J, with 14 bases between. The CDR3 sequence is 14 residues long. Germline V gives CDR1 SEHNR, CDR2 FQNEAQ (reference sequence). The CDR3 loop is CASARQLTNTEAFF. The CDR3 DNA sequence: TGTGCCAGCGCTAGACAGCTAACGAACACTGAAGCTTTCTTT.

The V gene is TRBV7-2, the J gene TRBJ1-2; D possibly corresponds to TRBD1 (5 bases). Germline V gene lookup returns CDR1 SGHTA and CDR2 FQGNSA. The CDR3 is made up of 16 amino acids. V gave up 1 base and J gave up 6 bases, with 18 bases separating them. The CDR3, as DNA: TGTGCCAGCAGCTTAGGTTTAGTGAGGGGCAAAGATGGCTACACCTTC. It yields the protein CASSLGLVRGKDGYTF.

This clonotype occurred a few times. This sequence joins TRBV4-3 and TRBJ2-7; D is perhaps TRBD1 (5 bases). The CDR3 loop spans 15 amino acids. From germline, CDR1 is LGHNA and CDR2 YSLEER. V was cut by 0 bases and J by 0 bases, with 9 bases left in between. This chain's CDR3 is CASSQDGAGSYEQYF. In nucleotides, the CDR3 is TGCGCCAGCAGCCAAGATGGGGCAGGCTCCTACGAGCAGTACTTC.

This chain uses TRBV10-3 with TRBJ2-1; TRBD2 aligns across 8 bases. After removal of 10 bases from V and 0 bases from J, the junction contained 8 bases not matched to a gene. Germline values: CDR1 ENHRY, CDR2 SYGVKD. The CDR3 totals 15 residues. CDR3: CATVERESSYNEQFF. CDR3 DNA sequence: TGTGCCACTGTGGAGCGGGAGAGCTCCTACAATGAGCAGTTCTTC.

This clonotype showed up just a few times. The chain employs TRBV29-1 and TRBJ1-4; D is perhaps TRBD1 (6 bases). This CDR3 is 12 amino acids long. Trimming cost V 7 bases and J 5 bases, with 11 bases left between them. Germline V gene data show CDR1 as SQVTM and CDR2 as ANQGSEA. The CDR3 protein is CSARTVNEKLFF. CDR3 coding DNA: TGCAGCGCCCGGACAGTGAATGAAAAACTGTTTTTT.

The J gene is TRBJ1-2, the V gene TRBV4-3; D gene uncertain. Germline V gene data show CDR1 as LGHNA and CDR2 as YSLEER. CDR3 length equals 13 residues. The germline V and J ends were trimmed by 1 base and 4 bases, with 7 bases remaining between them. The CDR3 here is CASSQAGSYGYTF. The CDR3 DNA reads as TGCGCCAGCAGCCAAGCCGGCAGCTATGGCTACACCTTC.

This clonotype was seen ten or more times. The rearrangement links TRBV5-1 to TRBJ2-1; tentatively, D is TRBD2 (5 bases). V lost 4 bases and J 0 bases, leaving 11 bases between the germline ends. Germline-derived CDR1 and CDR2 are SGHRS and YFSETQ. This CDR3 comprises 15 residues. The CDR3 DNA follows: TGCGCCAGCAGCCCGACGGGAAGCTCCTACAATGAGCAGTTCTTC. Its protein is CASSPTGSSYNEQFF. Using reference TRBV5-1 and TRBJ2-1 for the parts outside the CDR3, the full variable domain is KAGVTQTPRYLIKTRGQQVTLSCSPISGHRSVSWYQQTPGQGLQFLFEYFSETQRNKGNFPGRFSGRQFSNSRSEMNVSTLELGDSALYLCASSPTGSSYNEQFFGPGTRLTVL.

The chain is built from TRBV4-2 and TRBJ2-1, with 10 bases fitting TRBD2. Germline V gene data show CDR1 as LGHNA and CDR2 as YNFKEQ. V lost 0 bases and J lost 4; bases outside the gene matches: 3. The CDR3 spans 16 residues. This CDR3 is CASSQELAGHYNEQFF. In DNA, the CDR3 is TGTGCCAGCAGCCAAGAACTAGCGGGGCATTACAATGAGCAGTTCTTC.

The chain recombines TRBV10-3 with TRBJ2-3, with 9 bases matching TRBD2. There are 18 residues in the CDR3. The ends lost 4 bases at V and 0 bases at J; junction bases unmatched: 11. Germline V CDR1 and CDR2: ENHRY, SYGVKD. The CDR3 DNA sequence: TGTGCCATCAGTGGGATTCTTAGCGGGAGCCGAAGCACAGATACGCAGTATTTT. This encodes CAISGILSGSRSTDTQYF.

The genes are TRBV6-2 or TRBV6-3 and TRBJ2-3, with unresolved D. Germline V gives CDR1 MNHEY, CDR2 SVGEGT. V dropped 2 bases and J dropped 1 base, with 10 bases sitting between them. The CDR3 covers 15 residues. CDR3 coding DNA: TGTGCCAGCAGTTACGACCGGACCCGCACAGATACGCAGTATTTT. Protein product: CASSYDRTRTDTQYF.

V usage is TRBV14 and J usage is TRBJ1-2; D remains ambiguous. The germline V and J ends were trimmed by 1 base and 7 bases, with 13 bases remaining between them. CDR1 is SGHDN and CDR2 is FVKESK in the germline V gene. CDR3 length: 14 amino acids. CDR3 amino acids: CASSQVRSVGGYTF. CDR3 in DNA: TGTGCCAGCAGCCAAGTCAGGTCTGTCGGTGGCTACACCTTC. The full variable domain, rest sourced from reference TRBV14 and TRBJ1-2, is EAGVTQFPSHSVIEKGQTVTLRCDPISGHDNLYWYRRVMGKEIKFLLHFVKESKQDESGMPNNRFLAERTGGTYSTLKVQPAELEDSGVYFCASSQVRSVGGYTFGSGTRLTVV.